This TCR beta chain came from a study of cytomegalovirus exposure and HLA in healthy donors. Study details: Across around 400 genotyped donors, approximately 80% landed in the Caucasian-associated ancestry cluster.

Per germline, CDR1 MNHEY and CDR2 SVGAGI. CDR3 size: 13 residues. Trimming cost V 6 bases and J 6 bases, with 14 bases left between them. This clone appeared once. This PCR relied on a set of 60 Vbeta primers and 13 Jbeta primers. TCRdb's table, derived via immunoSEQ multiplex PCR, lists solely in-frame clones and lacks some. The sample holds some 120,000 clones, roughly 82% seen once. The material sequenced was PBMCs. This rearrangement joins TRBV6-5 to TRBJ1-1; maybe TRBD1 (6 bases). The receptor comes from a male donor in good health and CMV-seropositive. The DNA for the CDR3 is TGTGCCAGCAGCCTGAACCCAGGGGCTGAAGCTTTCTTT. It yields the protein CASSLNPGAEAFF.